This T cell receptor beta chain was found in a study of blood T cell repertoires in COVID-19 (dated by TCRdb to the early 2020s). The study in broad terms: Collaborator samples came from the United States, Italy and Spain and covered acute and convalescent phases of COVID-19. The repertoires were released in a freely available public database intended as a resource for research on the immune response to SARS-CoV-2. The samples were drawn from the first 160 participants of the ongoing ImmuneRACE study and from some 1,300 subjects provided by 6 global collaborators. Deeply sampled blood TCRbeta repertoires from subjects exposed to, actively infected with, or recovered from COVID-19 were included in the dataset. Where available, HLA class I and class II types were obtained from metadata supplied by the sample provider rather than from assay-based typing. The prospective study material was composed of cDNA or gDNA derived from T cells, B-cell-depleted T cells, or PBMCs. A de-identified subject ID, COVID-19 status, age in years and sex were almost always included in the sample metadata. The paper's findings and limits, for the study overall: How much clinical and demographic metadata was included differed by source and by participant, and the metadata was provided uncurated.

From its cysteine to its phenylalanine, the CDR3 spans 13 amino acids. The retained sequence is limited to the CDR3, 39 bases, with the frame set at the first base. The germline V end is reduced by 5 bases and the J end by 4 bases; junction bases left unmatched: 4. With respect to this clone: What antigen it recognizes has not been identified. No base-level quality is on record; no much larger clone is a single base apart.

Samples from volunteer blood donors who had recovered from COVID-19 were contributed by a second Seattle source. Each collaborating institution followed its own protocols to collect whole blood in K2EDTA tubes. For TCRbeta analysis, collaborator samples were shipped as frozen whole blood, as isolated PBMCs, or as DNA extracted from either sample type. TCRbeta CDR3 regions were amplified from genomic DNA by means of the immunoSEQ Assay, a bias-controlled multiplex PCR. The study's own analysis went as follows. The number of nucleated cells in each sample was estimated by amplification of reference gene primers within the assay. Sequence reads were collapsed and filtered to measure the absolute abundance of every unique TCRbeta CDR3 rearrangement. For each sample, productive Simpson clonality was calculated as the square root of Simpson's diversity index over productive rearrangements. Entries here come from immuneACCESS through TCRdb and include only in-frame sequences with V and J called. Some clones fail to appear in such tables; in the studies checked, an unresolved V gene covers under half of the shortfall, and the cause of the remainder is unknown. V, J and clone size are taken as reported in that table, and D and trimming were inferred from the DNA itself. The sample table contains 200,000 to 300,000 clones; only one count was recorded for approximately 86% of them. The top ten clones comprise roughly 3% of the sample.

The sequence links TRBV12-3 or TRBV12-4 to TRBJ1-1, and 7 junction bases match TRBD1. The sample was peripheral blood. The source of this sequence is a young woman who had recovered from COVID-19. The DNA is as follows: TGTGCCAGCAGTCGATCAGGGGGCACTGAAGCTTTCTTT. Translated, it reads CASSRSGGTEAFF.